This T cell receptor beta chain was profiled in a study of shared clonotypes between healthy human individuals. CDR3 length equals 16 residues. The junction had 11 bases not matched to a gene; V was cut back by 2 bases and J by 7 bases. Germline-derived CDR1 and CDR2 are SGHTA and FQGNSA. Partitioning of CD4+ cells yielded a CD45RA+ naive subset and a CD45RA-negative memory subset. Every immunoSEQ plate was one replicate of a subset's evenly spread DNA. Clones were sequenced by immunoSEQ multiplex PCR, and TCRdb holds only the in-frame ones, with some missing. The sample yields around 600,000 clones, about 96% seen once.

The source of this sequence is a woman aged 30 to 39 in good health. This chain connects TRBV7-2 to TRBJ2-1, with 7 bases lining up with TRBD2. The sample comprised naive CD4+ T cells sorted from blood. Stated subset: CD45RA+ positively selected. CDR3 DNA sequence: TGTGCCAGCAGCTTATTGGGAGGGCCCCAGGGTAATGAGCAGTTCTTC. Encoded protein: CASSLLGGPQGNEQFF.